This TCR beta chain was found in a study of a mutant IDH1 vaccine in newly diagnosed glioma. The overall study: Patients, over weeks 1, 3, 5, 7, 11, 15, 19 and 23, received a total of eight vaccinations. In some groups vaccination began 4-6 weeks post-radiotherapy; others received it with temozolomide. Earlier treatment was radiotherapy, temozolomide, or both, with most getting both. Treated patients, averaging roughly 40 years, were around 62% male and about 40% female.

The time point was: week 11, during vaccination. In every dose of vaccine, 300 ug of mutant IDH1 20-mer peptide was given alongside topical imiquimod. Concerning this clone itself: Its antigen is currently unknown.

The table came from immunoSEQ multiplex PCR; TCRdb's copy has only in-frame clones and leaves some out. The repertoire includes tens of thousands of clones, 91% of them detected once, and about 2.4% sits in the top ten. Losses at the gene ends were 1 base for V and 0 bases for J; bases not matched to a gene: 9. CDR1 SGHVS and CDR2 FQNEAQ come from the germline V gene. This CDR3 spans 18 amino acids. This receptor was obtained from a man in his fifties with glioma. V and J are TRBV7-8 and TRBJ1-5; TRBD1 matches at 7 bases. The input for sequencing was PBMCs, taken from a glioma patient whose treatment included an IDH1 peptide vaccine. The CDR3 DNA sequence: TGTGCCAGCAGCTTAGGGACAGGTAGCCTTTATAGCAATCAGCCCCAGCATTTT. Translated, it gives CASSLGTGSLYSNQPQHF.